One sample yielded the 18 T cell receptor beta chains listed below, sequenced in a study of T cell responses to AZD1222 COVID-19 vaccine. Data came from immunoSEQ multiplex PCR; TCRdb stores just in-frame clones and leaves some out. The repertoire includes 150,000 to 200,000 clones, about nine tenths of them detected once, and 0.99% sits in the top ten. The material sequenced was peripheral blood, taken on day 0 of AZD1222 vaccination. The receptor source for this set is an adult in good health.

This clone was found once. This chain joins TRBV9 and TRBJ1-5, with TRBD1 identical over 7 bases. Trimming removed 3 bases from V and 6 bases from J; junction bases left unmatched: 3. The CDR3 is 13 residues long. CDR1 SGDLS and CDR2 YYNGEE come from the germline V gene. CDR3: CASSAQGGQPQHF. Written as DNA, the CDR3 is TGTGCCAGCAGCGCGCAGGGGGGTCAGCCCCAGCATTTT.

The chain links TRBV7-2 to TRBJ1-5, with a tentative D call TRBD1 (5 bases). The CDR3 sequence is 14 residues long. Deletions cut 5 bases from V and 1 base from J, with 9 bases between. Germline CDR1 reads SGHTA; CDR2 reads FQGNSA. In DNA, the CDR3 is TGTGCCAGCAGCAAGGCAGGGAGCAATCAGCCCCAGCATTTT. This codes for CASSKAGSNQPQHF.

This rearrangement joins TRBV4-3 to TRBJ2-3; possible D gene TRBD2, 6 bases. CDR3 length equals 17 residues. Deletions cut 0 bases from V and 2 bases from J, with 15 bases between. Germline-derived CDR1 and CDR2 are LGHNA and YSLEER. The CDR3 region has the DNA TGCGCCAGCAGCCAAGATCTTGGGGCGGGGCTCACAGATACGCAGTATTTT. This encodes CASSQDLGAGLTDTQYF.

The rearrangement links TRBV6-1 to TRBJ2-1; D might be TRBD2 (5 bases). The germline V and J ends were trimmed by 6 bases and 0 bases, with 6 bases remaining between them. Per the germline V gene, CDR1 is MNHNS and CDR2 is SASEGT. The CDR3 loop spans 13 amino acids. The CDR3: CASRGSSYNEQFF. The CDR3 bases are TGTGCCAGCAGGGGGAGCTCCTACAATGAGCAGTTCTTC.

Details on this clone: An end of the junction differs from the germline gene, which may be a read error. J is TRBJ1-1 and V is TRBV5-8; D perhaps matches TRBD1 (6 bases). The germline CDR1 and CDR2 sequences are SGHTS and YDEGEE. CDR3 length: 16 residues. CDR3 in amino acids: CASSLGAILGFSEAFF. CDR3 DNA sequence: TGTGCCAGCAGTTTGGGGGCGATCCTGGGCTTTTCTGAAGCTTTCTTT.

The chain couples TRBV5-1 to TRBJ2-3, with D perhaps TRBD1 (6 bases). The CDR3 extends over 15 amino acids. Looked up from germline, CDR1 is SGHRS and CDR2 is YFSETQ. V was clipped by 2 bases and J by 4 bases, with 14 bases between them. In DNA, the CDR3 is TGCGCCAGCAGCTTCCGGGACACTTTGGCAGATACGCAGTATTTT. It codes for CASSFRDTLADTQYF.

This clone was recorded only once. J is TRBJ1-5 and V is TRBV7-9; maybe TRBD1 (6 bases). CDR3 length: 13 amino acids. The V and J ends lost 4 bases and 7 bases respectively, with 11 bases between them. Per the germline V gene, CDR1 is SEHNR and CDR2 is FQNEAQ (reference sequence). DNA for the CDR3: TGTGCCAGCAGCTCCTCAGGGGAACAGCCCCAGCATTTT. It codes for CASSSSGEQPQHF.

The rearrangement links TRBV2 to TRBJ2-5; perhaps TRBD2 as D (7 bases). The ends were cut back, 5 bases at V and 5 bases at J, with 18 bases in the middle. The CDR3 sequence is 15 residues long. Germline assignment: CDR1 SNHLY and CDR2 FYNNEI. The CDR3 is CASSKGGAEEETQYF. The CDR3 DNA is TGTGCCAGCAGTAAAGGGGGGGCAGAGGAGGAGACCCAGTACTTC.

This chain connects TRBV7-2 to TRBJ1-2; 9 bases are shared with TRBD1. CDR1 and CDR2 (germline): SGHTA, FQGNSA. V was pared by 11 bases and J by 4 bases, with 5 bases of the junction left unmatched. The CDR3 extends over 12 amino acids. The CDR3 sequence is CALQGAGYGYTF. The CDR3, as DNA: TGTGCCTTACAGGGGGCGGGCTATGGCTACACCTTC.

CDR3 in amino acids: CASSQRQHSGNTIYF. The CDR3 nucleotides read TGTGCCAGCAGCCAACGACAGCACTCTGGAAACACCATATATTTT. The J gene is TRBJ1-3, the V gene TRBV14, with D perhaps matching TRBD1 (5 bases). The CDR3 sequence is 15 residues long. Germline CDR1 SGHDN, CDR2 FVKESK. V shed 2 bases and J shed 0 bases, with 8 bases lying between them. Based on the CDR3 plus reference TRBV14 and TRBJ1-3, the full variable domain is EAGVTQFPSHSVIEKGQTVTLRCDPISGHDNLYWYRRVMGKEIKFLLHFVKESKQDESGMPNNRFLAERTGGTYSTLKVQPAELEDSGVYFCASSQRQHSGNTIYFGEGSWLTVV.

This chain links TRBV25-1 with TRBJ2-3, with TRBD1 matching over 9 bases. Germline V gene sequence: CDR1 MGHDK, CDR2 SYGVNS. The V and J ends lost 4 bases and 2 bases, in that order; junction bases with no gene match: 7. CDR3 length: 16 residues. This chain's CDR3 is CASSVPTGGDTDTQYF. CDR3 nucleotide sequence: TGTGCCAGCAGTGTCCCGACAGGGGGGGACACAGATACGCAGTATTTT. Full variable domain (rest looked up from reference TRBV25-1 and TRBJ2-3): EADIYQTPRYLVIGTGKKITLECSQTMGHDKMYWYQQDPGMELHLIHYSYGVNSTEKGDLSSESTVSRIRTEHFPLTLESARPSHTSQYLCASSVPTGGDTDTQYFGPGTRLTVL.

The CDR3 spells CASSQEVGRLNYGYTF. CDR3 sequence (DNA): TGCGCCAGCAGCCAAGAGGTTGGACGTCTGAACTATGGCTACACCTTC. The chain combines TRBV4-1 with TRBJ1-2; unclear D gene. V lost 0 bases to trimming and J lost 2 bases, with 13 bases between them. The CDR3 totals 16 residues. Germline assignment: CDR1 MGHRA and CDR2 YSYEKL.

This clone was counted once. V gene TRBV9 combines with J gene TRBJ2-7; 12 bases map to TRBD2. V lost 3 bases, J lost 5 bases, and 9 bases stayed unmatched. This CDR3 is built from 16 residues. CDR1 is SGDLS and CDR2 is YYNGEE in the germline V gene. The CDR3 sequence is CASSADTSGRFHEQYF. For the CDR3, the DNA is TGTGCCAGCAGCGCCGATACTAGCGGGAGGTTCCACGAGCAGTACTTC.

The chain carries TRBV18 and TRBJ2-7, with D possibly being TRBD1 (5 bases). CDR3 length equals 14 residues. V was cut by 3 bases and J by 2 bases, with 11 bases left in between. Germline V gene data show CDR1 as KGHSH and CDR2 as LQKENI. The CDR3 loop reads CASSPGQGTYEQYF. The DNA for the CDR3 is TGTGCCAGCTCACCCGGGCAGGGAACCTACGAGCAGTACTTC.

The chain uses TRBV4-2 and TRBJ1-1; D call uncertain. Germline assignment: CDR1 LGHNA and CDR2 YNFKEQ. V lost 0 bases, J lost 8 bases, and 10 bases lay in between. This CDR3 is 13 amino acids long. The CDR3 DNA reads TGTGCCAGCAGCCAAGATATGTCGTCAGAAGCTTTCTTT. Translating it yields CASSQDMSSEAFF.

The gene calls are TRBV3-1 (or the pseudogene TRBV3-2) and TRBJ2-3, with a tentative D call TRBD2 (6 bases). CDR1 is LGHDT, CDR2 YNNKEL, per germline (reference sequence). V gave up 1 base and J gave up 1 base, with 6 bases separating them. The CDR3 is 14 amino acids. The CDR3: CASSQGGGTDTQYF. Here the CDR3 DNA reads TGTGCCAGCAGCCAAGGGGGGGGCACAGATACGCAGTATTTT.

The gene calls are TRBV5-1 and TRBJ2-7; 8 bases align to TRBD2. Germline V lookup: CDR1 SGHRS, CDR2 YFSETQ. Trimming removed 2 bases from V and 3 bases from J; junction bases left unmatched: 4. CDR3 length: 14 amino acids. In DNA, the CDR3 is TGCGCCAGCAGCTTACGGGGGGGTGGCTACGAGCAGTACTTC. Its translation is CASSLRGGGYEQYF.

CDR3 sequence reads: CASSLAVAGYGYTF. CDR3 coding DNA: TGTGCCAGCAGCTTGGCGGTCGCGGGCTATGGCTACACCTTC. This chain connects TRBV6-5 to TRBJ1-2, with D unresolved. This CDR3 is 14 amino acids long. Per germline, CDR1 MNHEY and CDR2 SVGAGI. Trimming took off 6 bases at V and 4 bases at J, with 15 bases between the two ends.